This TCR beta chain is from a study of shared clonotypes between healthy human individuals (dated by TCRdb to about 2020). About the investigation overall: A few men and a couple of women, aged 18 to 49 years, made up the cohort. For each donor, CD4 naive and CD4 memory were each given three plates, CD8 naive was given two plates, and CD8 memory was given one plate. The study deeply sequenced blood TCR repertoires of about five healthy adults to estimate repertoire size and the extent of clonotype sharing between individuals. To increase sequencing depth and limit assay-specific biases, different laboratories used diverse techniques to prepare libraries and sequence TCR repertoires. Leukapheresis yielded between about 0.94 and 9.5 billion PBMCs per donor. The full study reports these points: About 4.5% of naive CD4, 3.5% of naive CD8, roughly 2.5% of memory CD4, and less than 0.45% of memory CD8 clonotypes were shared across several donors. Even with the large sequencing depth, rarefaction of the sorted-subset datasets indicated that sequencing was incomplete. Based on pairwise subsampling, the degree of clonotype sharing among donors was expected to be affected by sequencing depth. Only blood was sampled, and tissue TCR repertoires likely differ from those in blood. Estimated clonotype richness was generally larger for naive than for memory subsets. Higher generation probabilities were observed for clonotypes shared by all four sorted-subset donors than for non-shared clonotypes. Because the study included only a small number of donors, the genetic and exposure-history diversity represented was limited.

Concerning this clone itself: It lacks a known antigen. Base qualities are not provided; no much larger clone lies one nucleotide away.

The cysteine opens and the phenylalanine closes a CDR3 of 16 amino acids. Only CDR3 DNA is held: 48 bases, read in frame from base 1. The germline V gene encodes CDR1 MNHEY and CDR2 SMNVEV (reference sequence). Cut back by 2 bases and 2 bases, the V and J ends lie 16 bases apart. The donors were healthy, HIV-negative adults who had no recently reported acute infections or vaccinations. Every donor was a Caucasian adult living in Nashville, Tennessee, USA. CD4+ T cells were enriched through magnetic negative selection, after which naive cells were positively selected on CD45RA and the remaining negative fraction served as the memory subset. Blood was obtained by leukapheresis, after which PBMCs were separated by Ficoll-Histopaque density gradient centrifugation and cryopreserved in liquid nitrogen vapor phase. Purity and quantity of every magnetically sorted T cell population were checked by analytical flow cytometry. Genomic DNA was isolated from each sorted fraction and quantified by UV absorbance on a Nanodrop 2000c.

Using the deep immunoSEQ assay, TCR CDR3 regions were amplified from genomic DNA by multiplex PCR. Extracted genomic DNA from each cell subset was spread evenly across all wells of several immunoSEQ 96-well plates, with each plate serving as a replicate. For sorted subsets, 150 to 200 ng genomic DNA, equal to tens of thousands of T cell genomes, was loaded into each replicate PCR. The purified libraries were quantified using a Qubit 3.0 fluorometer, sized with a Bioanalyzer 2100, and then quantified again using the KAPA Library Quantification kit. Each immunoSEQ 96-well plate was sequenced on its own single-read 150-cycle Illumina NextSeq 550 flow cell. The study's own analysis went as follows. Because the immunoSEQ output included only junctional sequences and no quality scores, the filtering could not be the same as the filtering used for full-length reads. To assign V/J genes and CDR3, sequences were annotated using PyIR, a Python wrapper for IgBLAST v1.9, with IMGT germline references. Any read was removed if the V/J assignment was weak (E-value above 1e-6), the CDR3 was missing, or the read contained stop codons, out-of-frame junctions, or ambiguous translated residues. V3J clonotypes were defined as sequences sharing the same inferred V gene, J gene, and CDR3 amino acid sequence. Percentage overlap between repertoires was computed as shared unique clonotypes divided by the size of the smaller repertoire. Richness of each repertoire was evaluated using RTK rarefaction, the Chao1 estimator, and Recon v2.1 estimates of unobserved clonotypes. Generation probabilities for all TCRbeta clonotypes obtained by the gDNA method from a handful of donors were computed using OLGA. TCRdb's version of the immuneACCESS table is confined to in-frame rearrangements and falls short of the full clone set. An unresolved V gene accounts for under half of the shortfall where checked; the remainder is of unknown origin. V, J and clone size derive from that table, while D and trimming were established from the DNA sequence. The sample table lists roughly 2.5 million clones, 85% to 95% of them with a count of one. Together, the top ten hold 0.11% to 0.15% of the sample.

The V gene is TRBV27 and the J gene is TRBJ2-7; the D gene could be TRBD1 or TRBD2, each one agreeing over 5 bases. This clonotype was obtained from a young man in good health. Input material: naive CD4+ T cells sorted from blood. Explained via the paper, the cell subset or site label denotes: CD45RA+ positively selected. DNA sequence: TGTGCCAGCAGTTTACGAGGGGCCAGGGTTGCCTACGAGCAGTACTTC. Its protein product is CASSLRGARVAYEQYF.